This TCR beta chain was obtained from a study of T cells after yellow fever vaccination. On this clonotype itself: The antigen remains unidentified.

Germline loops: CDR1 SGHRS, CDR2 YFSETQ. This CDR3 region has 17 residues. V lost 2 bases and J lost 0, with 16 bases in between. Findings and limits, study-wide: Reappearing after the booster were most of the clones from primary vaccination (around 96% CD4, 88% CD8).

TCRdb passed the 5' RACE reads through MiXCR, listing each CDR3 protein once. The sample yields some 560,000 distinct CDR3 sequences, 19% seen once. Sample: PBMCs, taken 15 days after the yellow fever booster vaccination. The chain employs TRBV5-1 and TRBJ2-3, with a possible D match to TRBD2 (5 bases). The clonotype was recovered from a man aged 25 to 40 who received the YFV17D yellow fever vaccine. CDR3 in amino acids: CASSFPPTGTSTDTQYF. CDR3 bases: TGCGCCAGCAGCTTCCCACCGACGGGAACTAGCACAGATACGCAGTATTTT.